Listed here is a single T cell receptor (beta chain). No antigen is known for it. J lost 2 bases, V lost 6 bases, and 6 bases had no gene match. This CDR3 is built from 17 residues. Germline CDR1 and CDR2: MDHEN and SYDVKM. This sample was included in a study of cytomegalovirus exposure and HLA in healthy donors. Points from the study as a whole: Analyzed later, most CMV-associated TCR beta chains appeared HLA-restricted.

Use of 60 Vbeta and 13 Jbeta primers characterized the PCR. Here immunoSEQ multiplex PCR was the method, and the copy in TCRdb shows in-frame clones only, minus some. The table includes some 150,000 clones, about 80% detected once. The sequence came from a man aged 25 to 40 in good health and CMV-seronegative. The material sequenced was PBMCs. V is TRBV28 and J is TRBJ2-3; 15 nucleotides match TRBD2. In nucleotides, the CDR3 is TGTGCCAGCAGCACCGGGACTAGCGGGAGGTACACAGATACGCAGTATTTT. It translates to CASSTGTSGRYTDTQYF.